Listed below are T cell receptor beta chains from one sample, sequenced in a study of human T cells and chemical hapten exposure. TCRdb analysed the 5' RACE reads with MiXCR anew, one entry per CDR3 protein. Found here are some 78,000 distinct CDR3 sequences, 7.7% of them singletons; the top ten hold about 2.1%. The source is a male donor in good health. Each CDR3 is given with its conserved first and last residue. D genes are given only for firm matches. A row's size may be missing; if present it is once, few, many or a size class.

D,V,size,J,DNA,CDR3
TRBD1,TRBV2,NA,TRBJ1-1,TGTGCCAAAGGGACAGGGAAGGGATACACTGAAGCTTTCTTT,CAKGTGKGYTEAFF
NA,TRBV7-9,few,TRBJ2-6,TGTGCCAGCAGCCCGCCGGGACCTAACTCTGGGGCCAACGTCCTGACTTTC,CASSPPGPNSGANVLTF
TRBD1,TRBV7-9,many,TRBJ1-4,TGTGCCAGCAGCAGGAGGGACAGGCCGCTTGAAATACTGTTTTTT,CASSRRDRPLEILFF
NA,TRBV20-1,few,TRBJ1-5,TGCAGTGCTAGGTCCCGGATTAGCAATCAGCCCCAGCATTTT,CSARSRISNQPQHF
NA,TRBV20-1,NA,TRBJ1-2,TGCAGTGCTGGGGAAAGGACAGAATATGGCTACACCTTC,CSAGERTEYGYTF
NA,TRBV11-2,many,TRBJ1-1,TGTGCCAGCAGCTGGGGAACATACCTTGAAGCTTTCTTT,CASSWGTYLEAFF
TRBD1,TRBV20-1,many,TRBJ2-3,TGCAGTGCTAGAGACTTCAGGGGGCGTCAAGATACGCAGTATTTT,CSARDFRGRQDTQYF
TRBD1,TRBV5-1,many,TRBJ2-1,TGCGCCAGCAGCCATTCGGGGGACAGGGGCGGGAATGAGCAGTTCTTC,CASSHSGDRGGNEQFF
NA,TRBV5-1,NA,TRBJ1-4,TGCGCCAGCAGCTTGAAGGCAATCACAACTAATGAAAAACTGTTTTTT,CASSLKAITTNEKLFF
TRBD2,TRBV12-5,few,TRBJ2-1,TGTGCTAGTGGTTTACTCGGGGGGGGGGACGAGCAGTTCTTC,CASGLLGGGDEQFF
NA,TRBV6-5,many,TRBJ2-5,TGTGCCAGCACCACCTGGAGGGAAGGAGGAGAGACCCAGTACTTC,CASTTWREGGETQYF